This T cell receptor (beta chain) comes out of a study of T cell repertoires in cytomegalovirus infection. About the research overall: Indications came from public TCR beta signatures; they pointed to CMV infection and to a matching HLA type.

MiXCR was run by TCRdb on the reads, yielding one entry per CDR3 protein. The repertoire includes around 740,000 distinct CDR3 sequences, 35% to 45% of them detected once, and about 2.8% sits in the top ten. With 3 bases removed from V and 7 bases from J, the gap between germline ends came to 10 bases. The CDR3 is 14 amino acids. Looked up from germline, CDR1 is MGHDK and CDR2 is SYGVNS. V gene TRBV25-1 combines with J gene TRBJ1-6; no definite D call. This TCR was recovered from a human donor in good health (CMV status not recorded). Some clones in this sample may be carry-over from other donors' samples. Sample: PBMCs. CDR3 sequence: CASSEEGKNSPLHF. The CDR3 nucleotides read TGTGCCAGCAGTGAGGAGGGAAAGAATTCACCCCTCCACTTT.